Following are 4 T cell receptor beta chains from one sample sequenced in a study of regulatory T cells in long-lasting Graves disease. Building the TCR beta libraries relied on iRepertoire HTBI primers, and CDR3 regions underwent Arm-PCR. TCRdb independently ran MiXCR on the multiplex PCR reads; one entry per CDR3 protein. The sample carries 350,000 to 450,000 distinct CDR3 sequences, roughly 25% recorded once. Noted time point: persistent/refractory GD, antithyroid drugs over 5 years with positive TRAb. Construction of the TCR library relied on RNA isolated from PBMCs. The sequences come from peripheral blood mononuclear cells (PBMCs), collected when the disease was refractory, from a patient treated with antithyroid drugs. The source of these receptors is a woman in her 40s with Graves disease.

The table lists this clonotype with many counts. The rearrangement uses TRBV7-3 and TRBJ1-1; 8 bases are a match to TRBD1. Losses at the gene ends were 4 bases for V and 1 base for J; bases not matched to a gene: 2. This CDR3 is built from 14 residues. CDR1 is SGHTA and CDR2 is FQGTGA in the germline V gene. The CDR3 here is CASSWGQENTEAFF. In DNA, the CDR3 is TGTGCCAGCAGCTGGGGACAGGAGAACACTGAAGCTTTCTTT.

The chain uses TRBV5-1 and TRBJ1-3; 8 nucleotides line up with TRBD1. The CDR3 has 14 amino acids. Germline V gene data show CDR1 as SGHRS and CDR2 as YFSETQ. V was clipped by 4 bases and J by 4 bases; unmatched bases: 4. The CDR3 DNA follows: TGCGCCAGCAGCCCGGGACAGGACGGAAACACCATATATTTT. As protein: CASSPGQDGNTIYF.

This clonotype was recorded at least ten times. The CDR3 loop reads CASSYGDRDGETQYF. CDR3 nucleotides: TGTGCCAGCAGTTATGGTGACAGGGACGGAGAGACCCAGTACTTC. This sequence joins TRBV6-5 and TRBJ2-5, with 7 bases aligning to TRBD1. The length of the CDR3 is 15 residues. V trimming: 3 bases; J trimming: 4 bases; junction bases outside the gene matches: 8. Germline V gene sequence: CDR1 MNHEY, CDR2 SVGAGI.

This clonotype was picked up many times. This chain connects TRBV6-1 to TRBJ2-5; D assignment may be TRBD1 or TRBD2 (5 bases each). The CDR3 runs to 14 residues. Germline CDR1 is MNHNS and CDR2 is SASEGT. V was clipped by 8 bases and J by 5 bases, with 18 bases between them. DNA of the CDR3: TGTGCCAGCTCACCACCGGGGCAGGTGGAGACCCAGTACTTC. It yields the protein CASSPPGQVETQYF.